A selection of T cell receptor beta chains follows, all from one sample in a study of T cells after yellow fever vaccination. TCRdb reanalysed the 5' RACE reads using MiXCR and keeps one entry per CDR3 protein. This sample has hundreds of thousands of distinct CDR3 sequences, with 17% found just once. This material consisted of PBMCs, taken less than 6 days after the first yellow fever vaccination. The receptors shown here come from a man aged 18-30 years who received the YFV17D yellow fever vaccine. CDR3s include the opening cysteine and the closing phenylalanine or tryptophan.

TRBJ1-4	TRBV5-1	CASSWGQGSGKLFF
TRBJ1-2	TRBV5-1	CASSFDYYGYTF
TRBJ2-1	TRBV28	CASRLAGATSSYNEQFF
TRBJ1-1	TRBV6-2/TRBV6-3	CASTQGGWSEAFF
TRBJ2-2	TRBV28	CASLGGGPNTGELFF
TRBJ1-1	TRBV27	CATTFDTEAFF
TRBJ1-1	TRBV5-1	CASSFNRVGDTEAFF
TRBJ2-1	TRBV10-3	CAITAGGYNEQFF
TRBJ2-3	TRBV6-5	CASQGADTQYF
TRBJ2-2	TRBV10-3	CAISEDRVSAGELFF
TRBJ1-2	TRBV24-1	CATSDPRGQGFYGYTF
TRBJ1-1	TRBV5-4	CASSLAKAGSMNTEAFF
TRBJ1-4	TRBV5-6	CASSEGASGRGEKLFF
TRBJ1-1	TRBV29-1	CSVSRGPTEAFF
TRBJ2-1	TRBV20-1	CSAASVEWAFEQFF
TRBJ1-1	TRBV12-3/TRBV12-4	CASSFGPGRTEAFF
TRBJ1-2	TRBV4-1	CASSQGDLIGYTF
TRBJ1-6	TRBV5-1	CASSFSTRMGPGPNSPLHF
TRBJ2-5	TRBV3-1	CASSPSLEGTGETQYF
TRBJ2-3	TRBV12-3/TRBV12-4	CASRERDRNTDTQYF
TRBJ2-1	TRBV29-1	CSVVRVEQFF
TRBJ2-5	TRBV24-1	CATSDPNSAETQYF
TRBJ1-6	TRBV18	CASSPARTGVNSPLHF
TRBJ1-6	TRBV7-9	CASSPRGGPTMSPLHF
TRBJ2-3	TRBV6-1	CASSLADSRNTQYF
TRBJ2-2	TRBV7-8	CASSLAPGQGSTGELFF
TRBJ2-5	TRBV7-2	CATAGGPGETQYF